The present TCR beta chain was sequenced within a study of blood T cell repertoires in COVID-19. Study context: The United States, Italy and Spain provided the acute and convalescent COVID-19 samples. Sources were T cells, B-cell-depleted T cells, or PBMCs; the material itself was cDNA or gDNA.

This CDR3 comprises 16 residues. With V trimmed by 4 bases and J by 1 base, 8 bases remained unmatched. The germline V gene encodes CDR1 MNHNY and CDR2 SVGAGI (reference sequence). In the source study's methods: It was from reference gene primer amplification that nucleated cell counts were estimated. TCRdb's table, derived via immunoSEQ multiplex PCR, lists solely in-frame clones and lacks some. The V and J calls and clone size come from that table; D and trimming were worked out from the DNA. The sample lists 160,000 or so clones; about 77% were seen once. The chain recombines TRBV6-6 with TRBJ2-5, with 8 positions matching TRBD1. The sequencing input was peripheral blood. This TCR came from a woman of 80 years or more with acute or convalescent COVID-19. The CDR3 DNA reads TGTGCCAGCAGTTTGAACCCCGGGACAGGCCAAGAGACCCAGTACTTC. Translating it yields CASSLNPGTGQETQYF.